This T cell receptor beta chain emerged from a study of PD-L1 blockade in urothelial cancer. The overall study: Patients with male sex and bladder-origin urothelial cancer accounted for about nine tenths of the roughly 29 enrolled. Per blood sample, T cells had a median of roughly 150,000.

Repertoires were generated with immunoSEQ multiplex PCR, while TCRdb's copy carries only in-frame clones and drops some. The sample has about 81,000 clones, approximately 90% seen once; the top ten hold approximately 9%. Germline V CDR1 and CDR2: MNHEY, SVGAGI. The CDR3 has 13 residues. Trimming took 0 bases from V and 4 from J, leaving 6 bases between them. Each individual provided 1 to 8 samples (taken pretreatment and on-treatment). The TCR was taken from a man aged 55 to 70 with urothelial cancer. V and J are TRBV6-5 and TRBJ1-2, with D unclear. The source was PBMCs, collected around atezolizumab (anti-PD-L1) treatment. The CDR3 is CASSYSSSYGYTF. CDR3 bases: TGTGCCAGCAGTTACTCGAGCTCCTATGGCTACACCTTC.